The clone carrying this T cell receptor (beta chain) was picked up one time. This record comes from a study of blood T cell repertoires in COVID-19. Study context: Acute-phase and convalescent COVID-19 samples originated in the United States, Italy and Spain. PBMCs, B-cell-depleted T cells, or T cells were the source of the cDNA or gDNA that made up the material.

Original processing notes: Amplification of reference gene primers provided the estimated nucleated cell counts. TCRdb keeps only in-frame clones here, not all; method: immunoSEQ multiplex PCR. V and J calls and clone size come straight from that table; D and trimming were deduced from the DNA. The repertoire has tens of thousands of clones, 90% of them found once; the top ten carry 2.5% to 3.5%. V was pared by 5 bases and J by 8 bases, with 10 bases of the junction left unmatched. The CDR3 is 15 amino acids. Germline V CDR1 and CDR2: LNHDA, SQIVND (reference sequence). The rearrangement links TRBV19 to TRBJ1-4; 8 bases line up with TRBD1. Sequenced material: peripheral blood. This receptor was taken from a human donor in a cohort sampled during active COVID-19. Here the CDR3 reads CASSSTGQGGEKLFF. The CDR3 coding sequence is TGTGCCAGTAGTTCGACCGGACAGGGAGGGGAAAAACTGTTTTTT. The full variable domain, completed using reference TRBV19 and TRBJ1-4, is DGGITQSPKYLFRKEGQNVTLSCEQNLNHDAMYWYRQDPGQGLRLIYYSQIVNDFQKGDIAEGYSVSREKKESFPLTVTSAQKNPTAFYLCASSSTGQGGEKLFFGSGTQLSVL.